This T cell receptor beta chain comes out of a study of blood T cells in healthy people across ages. Primed by a sample-barcoded 5' primer and a J-beta primer mix, a second PCR proceeded for about 7 to 11 cycles. A 12-random-nucleotide template-switch adaptor tagged each cDNA molecule. TCRdb re-called the 5' RACE reads through MiXCR, storing one row per CDR3 protein. The table includes roughly 800,000 distinct CDR3 sequences, approximately 25% detected once. Drawn from each donor were ten milliliters of peripheral blood. Germline V CDR1 and CDR2: SQVTM, ANQGSEA. V was shortened by 6 bases and J by 0 bases, with 9 bases between the two germline ends. The CDR3 length is 12 residues. The same data also contributed to another study, on T cells of mothers and their children. As reported in that work: Material was donated by three healthy Caucasian mothers and their six children. Over 8 million reads per mother and around 3.2 million per child were obtained.

The J gene is TRBJ2-7, the V gene TRBV29-1; D is perhaps TRBD1 (6 bases). Sequencing was performed on blood. The clonotype originates from a boy younger than 18 in good health. CDR3 in DNA: TGCAGCGTGTGGGACAACTCCTACGAGCAGTACTTC. Protein sequence: CSVWDNSYEQYF.